This T cell receptor (beta chain) originates from a study of T-cell reconstitution after alpha-beta-depleted transplantation in children listed by TCRdb under 2016. As for the study more broadly: Using TCR repertoire profiling, the study quantitatively followed how T-cell immune reconstitution unfolded in children after TCRalphabeta/CD19-depleted allogeneic hematopoietic cell transplantation.

On this clonotype: Its antigen is still unknown. The record has no base qualities; no much larger clone is one base away.

The sample's treatment or condition label, in plain terms: allogeneic hematopoietic cell transplantation with graft depleted of TCRalphabeta T cells and CD19 B cells. The children who served as transplant recipients had been given grafts of TCRalphabeta/CD19-depleted allogeneic hematopoietic cells. Library preparation was by PCR. Instrument used: Illumina HiSeq 2500. To normalize quantification of the TCRbeta repertoire, the TCR libraries were built with molecular barcoding that relied on unique molecular identifiers. TCRdb passed the public sequencing reads through fastp at Q25 and MiXCR, retaining productive beta sequences. Rows are unified per CDR3 protein, each entry keeping the most common DNA and genes. The sample contains about 980,000 distinct CDR3 sequences, about 31% of them found a single time. More than 25% of the sample is taken by the ten largest. Here is what the overall study found, with its caveats: The high TCRbeta diversity at day 60 in some patients was ascribed to recipient T cells and intrathymic progenitors that had survived conditioning. Hyperexpanded clone frequencies declined over subsequent months; after one year, T-cell counts and TCRbeta diversity were mostly attributed to newly produced T cells. About two months after transplant, the apparently early recovery of alphabetaT-cell counts reportedly depended on just several hundred clones that had expanded rapidly and came from non-depleted graft cells.

The receptor's source is a boy in the first two years of life who had a stem cell transplant for SCID, so the T cells may come from the graft donor. The input for sequencing was PBMCs, mostly from graft donor cells, taken 360 days after TCRalphabeta/CD19-depleted stem cell transplant.

The DNA sequence reads TGCAGTGCTAGTAATTACCTTTCCAGGGGAGAGACCCAGTACTTC. It translates as CSASNYLSRGETQYF. The rearranged chain carries TRBV20-1 and TRBJ2-5; TRBD1 is a weak D gene call, 6 bases matching. Trimming at the junction amounts to 3 bases on V and 4 bases on J, and the germline ends lie 18 bases apart. The CDR3 contains 15 residues, cysteine and phenylalanine counted. Solely the CDR3 DNA is kept, with 45 bases framed from the first base. Reading the germline V gene (reference sequence) gives CDR1 DFQATT and CDR2 SNEGSKA.